This T cell receptor beta chain originates from a study of regulatory T cells in long-lasting Graves disease. About the study: Persistent Graves' disease meant over 5 years of antithyroid drugs with positive TSH receptor antibodies.

Time point indicated: persistent/refractory GD, antithyroid drugs over 5 years with positive TRAb. RNA isolated from PBMCs was used to make the TCR library. Blood from the periphery, nine milliliters in all, was drawn into EDTA tubes. HTBI primers from iRepertoire and Arm-PCR of CDR3 regions yielded the TCR beta libraries. Original processing methods: Analysis of the samples identified over 60 TRBV and 15 or so TRBJ segments. Each CDR3 protein is one row after TCRdb ran MiXCR on the multiplex PCR reads. TCRdb assigned the V and J calls; the authors' analysis was not used. There are about 430,000 distinct CDR3 sequences in the sample; around 23% occur only once, and approximately 14% lies in the top ten. The germline gives CDR1 MNHNS, CDR2 SASEGT. The CDR3 totals 15 residues. V was pared by 4 bases and J by 6 bases, with 15 bases between. The study, taken as a whole, reports: TRBV28, TRBJ1-2 and TRBJ2-5 were segments that persistent disease favored.

This clonotype was counted many times. What it binds is unknown. This sequence was found in a female donor with Graves disease. The chain joins TRBV6-1 to TRBJ2-2; D is ambiguous. The sample in question was peripheral blood mononuclear cells (PBMCs), obtained when the disease was refractory, from a patient treated with antithyroid drugs. The CDR3 sequence is CASSGSDNPAGELFF. DNA for the CDR3: TGTGCCAGCAGTGGTTCAGATAACCCAGCCGGGGAGCTGTTTTTT.